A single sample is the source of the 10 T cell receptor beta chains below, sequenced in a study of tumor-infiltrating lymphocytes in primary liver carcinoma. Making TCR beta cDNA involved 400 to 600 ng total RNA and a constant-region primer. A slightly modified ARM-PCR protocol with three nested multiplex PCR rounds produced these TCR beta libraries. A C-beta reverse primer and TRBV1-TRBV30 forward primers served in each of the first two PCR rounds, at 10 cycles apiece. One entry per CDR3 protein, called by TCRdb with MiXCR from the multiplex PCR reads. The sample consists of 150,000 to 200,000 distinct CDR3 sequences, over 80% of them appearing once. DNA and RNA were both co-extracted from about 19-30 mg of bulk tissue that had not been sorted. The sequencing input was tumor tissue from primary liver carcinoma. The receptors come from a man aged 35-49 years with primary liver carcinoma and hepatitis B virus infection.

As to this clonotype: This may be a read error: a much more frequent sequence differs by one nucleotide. CDR3 residues: CASTPVGGFGELFF. The DNA of the CDR3 is TGTGCCAGCACCCCAGTGGGGGGCTTCGGGGAGCTGTTTTTT. The gene calls are TRBV7-9 and TRBJ2-2, with D tentatively TRBD1 or TRBD2 (6 bases each). V shed 7 bases and J shed 7 bases, with 16 bases lying between them. The CDR3 runs 14 residues. CDR1 SEHNR and CDR2 FQNEAQ come from the germline V gene (reference sequence).

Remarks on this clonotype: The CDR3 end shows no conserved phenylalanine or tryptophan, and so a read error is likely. CDR3 amino acids: CASSLKGGNQPQHL. Here the CDR3 DNA reads TGTGCCAGTAGTCTCAAGGGGGGAAATCAGCCCCAGCATCTC. The chain links TRBV6-5 to TRBJ1-5; TRBD1 is a possible D gene (6 bases). V lost 9 bases, J lost 4 bases, and 16 bases lay in between. The CDR3 extends over 14 amino acids. Looked up from germline, CDR1 is MNHEY and CDR2 is SVGAGI.

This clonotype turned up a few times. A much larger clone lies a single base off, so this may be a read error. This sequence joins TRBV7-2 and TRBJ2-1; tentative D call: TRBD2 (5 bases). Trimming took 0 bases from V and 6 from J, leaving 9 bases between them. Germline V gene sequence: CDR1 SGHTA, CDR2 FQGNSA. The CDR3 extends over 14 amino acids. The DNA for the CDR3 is TGTGCCAGCAGCTTAGCAGCGGTGGCCAATGAGCAGTTCTTC. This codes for CASSLAAVANEQFF.

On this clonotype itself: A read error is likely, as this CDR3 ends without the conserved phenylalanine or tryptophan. The CDR3 DNA sequence: TGCAGCGTTGGGACAGGGTTCGGCGAGCAGTACTTA. Protein sequence: CSVGTGFGEQYL. The rearrangement uses TRBV29-1 and TRBJ2-7; 8 positions match TRBD1. The V segment lost 4 bases and the J segment 6 bases; nucleotides outside the gene matches: 5. Germline CDR1 reads SQVTM; CDR2 reads ANQGSEA. The CDR3 extends over 12 amino acids.

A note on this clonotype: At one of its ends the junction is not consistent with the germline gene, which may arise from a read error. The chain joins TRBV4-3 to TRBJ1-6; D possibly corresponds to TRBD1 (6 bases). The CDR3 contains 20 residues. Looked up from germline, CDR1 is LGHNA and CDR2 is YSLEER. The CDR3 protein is CASSQDPQGQGSSYNSPLLF. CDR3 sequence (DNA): TGCGCCAGCAGCCAAGATCCCCAAGGGCAGGGGTCTTCCTATAATTCACCCCTCCTCTTT.

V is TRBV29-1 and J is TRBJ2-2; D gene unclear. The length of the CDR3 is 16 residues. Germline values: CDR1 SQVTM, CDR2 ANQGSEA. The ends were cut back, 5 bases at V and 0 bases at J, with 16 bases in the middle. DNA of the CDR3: TGCAGCGTTCCGAGTCCAGGTGGCACGAACACCGGGGAGCTGTTTTTT. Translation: CSVPSPGGTNTGELFF.

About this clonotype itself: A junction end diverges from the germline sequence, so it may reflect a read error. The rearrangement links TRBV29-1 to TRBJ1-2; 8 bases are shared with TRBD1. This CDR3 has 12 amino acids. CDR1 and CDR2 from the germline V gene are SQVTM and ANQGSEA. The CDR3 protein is CGVDRQGHGYTF. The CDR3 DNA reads TGTGGCGTTGATCGACAGGGGCATGGCTACACCTTC.

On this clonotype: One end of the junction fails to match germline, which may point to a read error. In DNA, the CDR3 is TGTGCCAGCAGTAAATCGTGGGACCGCTACGAGCATTACTTC. Translation gives CASSKSWDRYEHYF. V gene TRBV6-1 combines with J gene TRBJ2-7; the D gene could be TRBD1 or TRBD2 (5 bases each). CDR1 and CDR2 (germline): MNHNS, SASEGT. This CDR3 has 14 residues.

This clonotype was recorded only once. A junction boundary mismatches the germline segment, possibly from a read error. This chain's CDR3 is CGVALTGFHEQYF. In DNA form, the CDR3 reads TGTGGCGTTGCCCTAACAGGATTCCACGAGCAGTACTTC. V is TRBV29-1 and J is TRBJ2-7; possibly TRBD1 for D (5 bases). Germline CDR1 is SQVTM and CDR2 is ANQGSEA. The CDR3 totals 13 residues.

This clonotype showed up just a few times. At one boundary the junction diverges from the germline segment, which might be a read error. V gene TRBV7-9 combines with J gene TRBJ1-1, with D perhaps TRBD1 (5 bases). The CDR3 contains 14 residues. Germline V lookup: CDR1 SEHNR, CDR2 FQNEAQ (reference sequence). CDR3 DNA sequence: TGTGCCAGCAGCTTAGCTGGGGGAAACACTGAAGCTTTATTT. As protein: CASSLAGGNTEALF.